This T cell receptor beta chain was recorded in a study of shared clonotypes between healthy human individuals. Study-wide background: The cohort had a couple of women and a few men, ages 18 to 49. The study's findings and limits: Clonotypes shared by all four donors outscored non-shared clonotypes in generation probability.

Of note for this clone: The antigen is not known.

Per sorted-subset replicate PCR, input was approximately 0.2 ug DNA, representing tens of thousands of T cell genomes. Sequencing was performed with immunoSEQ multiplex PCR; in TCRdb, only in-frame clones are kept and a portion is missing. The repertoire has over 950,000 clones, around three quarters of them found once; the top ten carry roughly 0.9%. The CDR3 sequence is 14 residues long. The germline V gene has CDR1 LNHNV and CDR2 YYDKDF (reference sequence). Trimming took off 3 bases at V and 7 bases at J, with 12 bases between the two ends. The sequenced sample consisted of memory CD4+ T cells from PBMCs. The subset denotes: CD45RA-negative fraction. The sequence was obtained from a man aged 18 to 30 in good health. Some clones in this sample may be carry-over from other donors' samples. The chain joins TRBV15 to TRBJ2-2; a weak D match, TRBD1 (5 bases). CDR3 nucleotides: TGTGCCACCAGCAGGGCAGGGAACTACGGGGAGCTGTTTTTT. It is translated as CATSRAGNYGELFF. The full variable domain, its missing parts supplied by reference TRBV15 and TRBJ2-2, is DAMVIQNPRYQVTQFGKPVTLSCSQTLNHNVMYWYQQKSSQAPKLLFHYYDKDFNNEADTPDNFQSRRPNTSFCFLDIRSPGLGDTAMYLCATSRAGNYGELFFGEGSRLTVL.